One and the same sample provided the 22 T cell receptor beta chains below, sequenced in a study of neurological immune-mediated disorders. TCRdb passed the 5' RACE reads through MiXCR, listing each CDR3 protein once. This sample carries about 25,000 distinct CDR3 sequences, 3.3% of them seen once, and the ten largest clones take 7%. The sequenced material came from PBMCs. The receptor set was obtained from a woman in her 30s with multiple sclerosis.

The sample holds many counts of this clonotype. The chain has TRBV7-2 and TRBJ1-1, with a weak D call TRBD1 (5 bases). This CDR3 has 15 amino acids. Deletions cut 5 bases from V and 4 bases from J, with 17 bases between. CDR1 SGHTA and CDR2 FQGNSA come from the germline V gene. The DNA of the CDR3 is TGTGCCAGCAGCCCAGATGGGACGATTGTCACTGAAGCTTTCTTT. Encoded protein: CASSPDGTIVTEAFF.

In this sample, this clonotype turned up many times. This chain joins TRBV20-1 and TRBJ1-2; TRBD1 is a possible D gene (6 bases). The CDR3 runs to 15 residues. Germline V lookup: CDR1 DFQATT, CDR2 SNEGSKA (reference sequence). The V gene lost 0 bases and the J gene lost 4 bases, with 15 bases spanning the gap. CDR3 in amino acids: CSAREGQTWGYGYTF. The DNA of the CDR3 is TGCAGTGCTAGAGAGGGACAAACCTGGGGCTATGGCTACACCTTC.

This clonotype was seen repeatedly, ten times or more. An end of the junction differs from the germline gene, which may be a read error. The chain couples TRBV27 to TRBJ1-5; perhaps TRBD1 as D (5 bases). The CDR3 loop spans 14 amino acids. Germline V gene lookup returns CDR1 MNHEY and CDR2 SMNVEV (reference sequence). The CDR3 coding sequence is TGTGCCAGCAGTTTACTCGGAGGGGATCAGCCCCAGAATTTT. Translated: CASSLLGGDQPQNF.

Turning to this clonotype: One end of the junction does not line up with germline, which may come from a read error. The chain employs TRBV19 and TRBJ1-5; D may be TRBD1 (5 bases). This CDR3 spans 15 amino acids. CDR1 is LNHDA and CDR2 is SQIVND in the germline V gene (reference sequence). The chain's CDR3 is CASTKRGIGDQPQNF. CDR3 DNA sequence: TGTGCCAGTACCAAGCGGGGAATAGGGGATCAGCCCCAGAATTTT.

This clonotype was found many times. The chain joins TRBV2 to TRBJ1-4, with D perhaps matching TRBD1 (5 bases). CDR1 and CDR2 (germline): SNHLY, FYNNEI. Trimming took 5 bases from V and 7 from J, leaving 8 bases between them. CDR3 length equals 12 residues. In DNA form, the CDR3 reads TGTGCCAGCAGTCAGGGATTTGAAAAACTGTTTTTT. The encoded protein is CASSQGFEKLFF.

This clonotype has ten or more counts. The V and J genes are TRBV7-9 and TRBJ2-3, with D unclear. The CDR3 spans 15 residues. CDR1 and CDR2 (germline): SEHNR, FQNEAQ (reference sequence). Trimming removed 5 bases at V and 4 bases at J, with 16 bases between. The CDR3 DNA is TGTGCCAGCAGCCTCAGTTACCCTCTCCCAGATACGCAGTATTTT. Translating gives CASSLSYPLPDTQYF.

This clonotype was observed many times. This CDR3 fails to terminate in the conserved phenylalanine or tryptophan, so it likely reflects a read error. It is unclear where the CDR3 begins or ends on the DNA, so no DNA is shown, and the CDR3 is as TCRdb lists it. The CDR3 sequence is CSAQKGGGRKFL. V and J are TRBV20-1 and TRBJ2-7; the table names TRBD2, a call not compared with the DNA. The CDR3 length is 12 residues, termini included. Germline V gene sequence: CDR1 DFQATT, CDR2 SNEGSKA (reference sequence).

This clonotype occurred many times. This CDR3 reads CASSLGRGRPSYEQYF. DNA of the CDR3: TGTGCCAGCAGCTTAGGGCGGGGGAGGCCTTCCTACGAGCAGTACTTC. This chain joins TRBV7-2 and TRBJ2-7; 7 nucleotides line up with TRBD2. From germline, CDR1 is SGHTA and CDR2 FQGNSA. CDR3 length: 16 residues. Trimming cost V 1 base and J 1 base; bases outside gene matches: 7.

This clonotype has a count of ten or more. The chain carries TRBV7-8 and TRBJ2-2; D is unresolved. Trimming left V 1 base short and J 5 bases short, with 8 bases between. The germline gives CDR1 SGHVS, CDR2 FQNEAQ. The length of the CDR3 is 14 residues. The CDR3 DNA sequence: TGTGCCAGCAGCTTAGAAGGATGGACCGGGGAGCTGTTTTTT. Encoded protein: CASSLEGWTGELFF. The variable domain in full, with the rest retrieved from reference TRBV7-8 and TRBJ2-2, is GAGVSQSPRYKVAKRGQDVALRCDPISGHVSLFWYQQALGQGPEFLTYFQNEAQLDKSGLPSDRFFAERPEGSVSTLKIQRTQQEDSAVYLCASSLEGWTGELFFGEGSRLTVL.

This clonotype was counted at least ten times. The J gene is TRBJ2-3, the V gene TRBV19; D is perhaps TRBD2 (5 bases). The CDR3 contains 14 residues. V was trimmed by 7 bases and J by 4 bases, leaving 15 bases between them. Germline CDR1 and CDR2: LNHDA and SQIVND (reference sequence). CDR3 residues: CASNGRETPDTQYF. CDR3 nucleotide sequence: TGTGCCAGTAATGGGAGAGAGACACCAGATACGCAGTATTTT.

About this clonotype: The junction departs from the called germline gene at one end, perhaps through a read error. The chain has TRBV7-2 and TRBJ1-1; unclear D gene. The CDR3 totals 13 residues. The germline CDR1 and CDR2 sequences are SGHTA and FQGNSA. The CDR3 sequence: CVSRGLRRAEAFF. In DNA form, the CDR3 reads TGTGTCAGCAGAGGACTTCGGCGCGCTGAAGCTTTCTTT.

Sample share makes this clonotype medium-sized. The V call is TRBV5-1, the J call TRBJ2-1; TRBD1 aligns across 7 bases. Germline loops: CDR1 SGHRS, CDR2 YFSETQ. V shed 4 bases, J shed 2 bases, and the junction held 6 bases outside the gene matches. The CDR3 totals 15 residues. For the CDR3, the DNA is TGCGCCAGCAGCACCGGGACAGATCCCTACAATGAGCAGTTCTTC. This gives the protein CASSTGTDPYNEQFF.

This clonotype was observed many times. This chain uses TRBV27 with TRBJ2-1, with D unclear. The CDR3 runs 13 residues. The germline V gene has CDR1 MNHEY and CDR2 SMNVEV (reference sequence). Trimming shortened V by 4 bases and J by 3 bases, and 7 bases separated the two germline ends. The CDR3 sequence: CASSSSGYNEQFF. The CDR3 DNA reads TGTGCCAGCAGTTCCTCCGGCTACAATGAGCAGTTCTTC.

Comment on this clonotype: A much larger clone is a single base away; this may be a read error. The rearrangement links TRBV5-1 to TRBJ2-3; 8 nucleotides match TRBD1. Germline CDR1 reads SGHRS; CDR2 reads YFSETQ. CDR3 length: 13 amino acids. The CDR3 DNA follows: TGCGTCAGCAGACAGGGGTTGGCAGATACGCAGTATTTT. As protein: CVSRQGLADTQYF.

This clonotype was seen ten or more times. CDR3 coding DNA: TGTGCCAGCAGCTTAGAGGGCAGCCTTCTGGGCCAGCCCCAGCATTTT. Translated: CASSLEGSLLGQPQHF. The rearrangement joins TRBV7-2 to TRBJ1-5; D remains ambiguous. The CDR3 sequence is 16 residues long. The germline V gene has CDR1 SGHTA and CDR2 FQGNSA. The V and J ends lost 1 base and 7 bases respectively, with 17 bases between them.

This clonotype has a count of ten or more. This sequence joins TRBV18 and TRBJ1-5; 7 nucleotides match TRBD1. J was trimmed by 5 bases and V by 4 bases; bases with no gene match: 11. Germline V gene data show CDR1 as KGHSH and CDR2 as LQKENI. There are 16 residues in the CDR3. CDR3 coding DNA: TGTGCCAGCTCACAGGGGGCGCGGGTGGAGTATCAGCCCCAGCATTTT. Translation: CASSQGARVEYQPQHF.

This clonotype was seen many times. The V gene is TRBV5-1, the J gene TRBJ2-2; 7 positions agree with TRBD1. This CDR3 contains 15 residues. After removal of 4 bases from V and 0 bases from J, the junction contained 3 bases not matched to a gene. Germline CDR1 and CDR2: SGHRS and YFSETQ. CDR3 sequence (DNA): TGCGCCAGCAGCCCAGGGACAGCGAACACCGGGGAGCTGTTTTTT. Translation gives CASSPGTANTGELFF.

This clonotype was picked up many times. The chain links TRBV6-5 to TRBJ2-1; 8 bases align to TRBD1. Germline trimming cut 4 bases from V and 3 bases from J; bases unmatched to any gene: 11. The CDR3 has 17 residues. CDR1 MNHEY and CDR2 SVGAGI come from the germline V gene. The CDR3 is CASSSPRAGQDYNEQFF. Here the CDR3 DNA reads TGTGCCAGCAGTTCGCCGAGGGCGGGACAGGACTACAATGAGCAGTTCTTC.

This clonotype was detected a few times. Given a much more abundant clone one base away, this may be a read error. V is TRBV29-1 and J is TRBJ2-3; unclear D gene. The CDR3 has 11 residues. V was shortened by 5 bases and J by 5 bases, with 8 bases between the two germline ends. CDR1 and CDR2 (germline): SQVTM, ANQGSEA. In DNA, the CDR3 is TGCAGCGTTAAACTCGTAGATACGCAGTATTTT. It translates to CSVKLVDTQYF.

In this sample, this clonotype turned up many times. This chain uses TRBV7-9 with TRBJ2-2; D remains unclear. The CDR3 covers 14 residues. Trimming shortened V by 5 bases and J by 6 bases, and 13 bases separated the two germline ends. CDR1 SEHNR and CDR2 FQNEAQ come from the germline V gene (reference sequence). Here the CDR3 reads CASSASLDPGELFF. CDR3 nucleotide sequence: TGTGCCAGCAGCGCAAGTCTGGATCCCGGGGAGCTGTTTTTT.

Many counts were recorded for this clonotype. This chain joins TRBV20-1 and TRBJ1-2, with unresolved D. Per germline, CDR1 DFQATT and CDR2 SNEGSKA (reference sequence). Between the trimmed V and J ends, which lost 5 bases and 4 bases, there was a span of 8 bases. The CDR3 contains 11 residues. The CDR3 DNA is TGCAGTGCTTACGGAGGCTATGGCTACACCTTC. This translates into CSAYGGYGYTF.

This clonotype was seen at least ten times. The V and J genes are TRBV7-2 and TRBJ1-2; possible D gene TRBD1, 5 bases. Germline V gene lookup returns CDR1 SGHTA and CDR2 FQGNSA. Deletions cut 1 base from V and 8 bases from J, with 20 bases between. The CDR3 length is 16 residues. CDR3 sequence: CASSLVPGPGDEGYTF. The CDR3 DNA is TGTGCCAGCAGCTTAGTCCCTGGGCCCGGGGACGAGGGCTACACCTTC.